The 24 T cell receptor beta chains listed next were all sequenced from one sample in a study of OX40 agonist ivuxolimab in advanced cancers. Method: immunoSEQ multiplex PCR; TCRdb's copy keeps in-frame clones and lacks some. Of 70,000 or so clones detected, roughly nine tenths appear once; the ten largest clones hold about 7.1%. Specimen: CD4+ or CD8+ T cells sorted from blood, collected in a trial of the OX40 agonist ivuxolimab. The origin of the receptors is an adult with an advanced solid tumor such as melanoma, head and neck, liver or kidney cancer.

The chain joins TRBV29-1 to TRBJ1-4; D is ambiguous. The germline V gene encodes CDR1 SQVTM and CDR2 ANQGSEA. Trimming took off 5 bases at V and 10 bases at J, with 14 bases between the two ends. The CDR3 loop spans 12 amino acids. The CDR3 DNA reads as TGCAGCGTTTTGATGGGAAACGGAAAACTGTTTTTT. Residues: CSVLMGNGKLFF.

For this clone: Other DNA sequences of this sample code for an identical CDR3. The chain is built from TRBV5-1 and TRBJ2-1; the D gene is possibly TRBD2 (6 bases). CDR1 is SGHRS and CDR2 is YFSETQ in the germline V gene. This CDR3 is built from 13 residues. V lost 4 bases to trimming and J lost 5 bases, with 10 bases between them. The CDR3 region is CASSLAGNNEQFF. The CDR3 DNA reads TGCGCCAGCAGCCTCGCGGGGAACAATGAGCAGTTCTTC.

CDR3 coding DNA: TGTGCCAGCAGTTTATCAGGTAGCGGGGGTGACTCCTACAATGAGCAGTTCTTC. Amino acid sequence: CASSLSGSGGDSYNEQFF. The rearrangement joins TRBV27 to TRBJ2-1, with 9 nucleotides matching TRBD2. V was pared by 0 bases and J by 0 bases, with 6 bases of the junction left unmatched. CDR1 and CDR2 from the germline V gene are MNHEY and SMNVEV (reference sequence). There are 18 residues in the CDR3.

The chain employs TRBV10-2 and TRBJ2-3; D possibly corresponds to TRBD2 (5 bases). Germline V gives CDR1 WSHSY, CDR2 SAAADI. There are 12 residues in the CDR3. V lost 3 bases, J lost 4 bases, and 5 bases lay in between. The CDR3 DNA reads as TGCGCCAGCAGTGACGGGGCAGATACGCAGTATTTT. Translated: CASSDGADTQYF.

This chain joins TRBV9 and TRBJ2-7, with D possibly being TRBD1 or TRBD2 (5 bases each). The CDR3 runs to 14 residues. The germline V gene has CDR1 SGDLS and CDR2 YYNGEE. V lost 6 bases and J 2 bases, leaving 15 bases between the germline ends. CDR3 nucleotides: TGTGCCAGCAACCCTGGGACGCCGACCTACGAGCAGTACTTC. Translating gives CASNPGTPTYEQYF. The full variable domain, rest sourced from reference TRBV9 and TRBJ2-7, is DSGVTQTPKHLITATGQRVTLRCSPRSGDLSVYWYQQSLDQGLQFLIQYYNGEERAKGNILERFSAQQFPDLHSELNLSSLELGDSALYFCASNPGTPTYEQYFGPGTRLTVT.

The CDR3 here is CASSPSGGTGETQYF. The CDR3 nucleotides are TGTGCCAGCAGCCCTAGCGGGGGGACGGGAGAGACCCAGTACTTC. V gene TRBV11-3 combines with J gene TRBJ2-5; 11 bases are a match to TRBD2. Trimming removed 5 bases from V and 4 bases from J; junction bases left unmatched: 6. Germline loops: CDR1 SGHNT, CDR2 YENEEA. The CDR3 covers 15 residues.

This clone was seen only a few times. V and J are TRBV27 and TRBJ1-5, with no clear D. V lost 3 bases to trimming and J lost 2 bases, with 11 bases between them. The CDR3 sequence is 15 residues long. Looked up from germline, CDR1 is MNHEY and CDR2 is SMNVEV (reference sequence). The CDR3 region is CASSLTGEGNQPQHF. CDR3 coding DNA: TGTGCCAGCAGTTTGACCGGGGAGGGCAATCAGCCCCAGCATTTT.

CDR3 amino acids: CATSRDRGPEQYF. The CDR3, as DNA: TGTGCCACCAGCAGAGATCGGGGGCCCGAGCAGTACTTC. V and J are TRBV15 and TRBJ2-7, with D perhaps TRBD1 or TRBD2 (6 bases each). Looked up from germline, CDR1 is LNHNV and CDR2 is YYDKDF (reference sequence). The CDR3 contains 13 residues. Trimming cost V 0 bases and J 6 bases, with 9 bases left between them.

The chain couples TRBV7-2 to TRBJ2-3, with TRBD2 matching over 12 bases. The V gene's germline CDR1 is SGHTA and CDR2 FQGNSA. CDR3 length: 17 amino acids. The V gene end was trimmed by 2 bases and the J gene end by 6 bases; junction bases not matched to a gene: 9. Here the CDR3 DNA reads TGTGCCAGCAGCTTAATACTAGCGGGGGGACCTCGGGATACGCAGTATTTT. Encoded protein: CASSLILAGGPRDTQYF.

V usage is TRBV5-6 and J usage is TRBJ1-5; 11 positions match TRBD1. Germline trimming cut 2 bases from V and 8 bases from J; bases unmatched to any gene: 3. Germline V gives CDR1 SGHDT, CDR2 YYEEEE. The CDR3 is 14 amino acids. CDR3 in DNA: TGTGCCAGCAGCTTAGGACAGGGGGCCGAGCCCCAGCATTTT. Translated: CASSLGQGAEPQHF. The entire variable domain, with the rest obtained from reference TRBV5-6 and TRBJ1-5, is as follows: DAGVTQSPTHLIKTRGQQVTLRCSPKSGHDTVSWYQQALGQGPQFIFQYYEEEERQRGNFPDRFSGHQFPNYSSELNVNALLLGDSALYLCASSLGQGAEPQHFGDGTRLSIL.

This chain joins TRBV11-2 and TRBJ2-7, with D hard to call. Germline V gene data show CDR1 as SGHAT and CDR2 as FQNNGV. The germline V and J ends were trimmed by 3 bases and 0 bases, with 18 bases remaining between them. The CDR3 has 17 amino acids. The CDR3 DNA reads TGTGCCAGCAGCTTTTTTATGGTTCAAGGCGTCTCCTACGAGCAGTACTTC. Its translation is CASSFFMVQGVSYEQYF.

V usage is TRBV30 and J usage is TRBJ1-5, with 9 bases that match TRBD1. Trimming removed 0 bases from V and 7 bases from J; junction bases left unmatched: 4. The length of the CDR3 is 14 residues. Germline CDR1 GTSNPN, CDR2 SVGIG (reference sequence). The CDR3 loop reads CAWSVGQGTQPQHF. In nucleotides, the CDR3 is TGTGCCTGGAGTGTAGGACAGGGGACCCAGCCCCAGCATTTT.

This chain connects TRBV27 to TRBJ2-1; 11 bases line up with TRBD1. The CDR3 has 15 residues. Per the germline V gene, CDR1 is MNHEY and CDR2 is SMNVEV (reference sequence). Germline trimming cut 8 bases from V and 3 bases from J; bases unmatched to any gene: 6. CDR3: CASLRGTGGYNEQFF. The CDR3 DNA follows: TGTGCCAGCCTTCGCGGGACAGGGGGCTACAATGAGCAGTTCTTC.

The gene calls are TRBV9 and TRBJ2-5, with D possibly being TRBD1 (5 bases). Per the germline V gene, CDR1 is SGDLS and CDR2 is YYNGEE. This CDR3 contains 15 residues. V was clipped by 3 bases and J by 5 bases, with 17 bases between them. CDR3 DNA: TGTGCCAGCAGCGCTAGGGTAAGCACAGGTGAGACCCAGTACTTC. Translated: CASSARVSTGETQYF.

This clone has just one count. The chain recombines TRBV6-5 with TRBJ1-5, with 8 positions matching TRBD1. The CDR3 covers 15 residues. CDR1 is MNHEY, CDR2 SVGAGI, per germline. V lost 5 bases to trimming and J lost 4 bases; unmatched junction nucleotides: 7. CDR3: CASSPGTGFNQPQHF. CDR3 in DNA: TGTGCCAGCAGTCCCGGGACAGGCTTTAATCAGCCCCAGCATTTT.

This chain connects TRBV5-6 to TRBJ2-7, with D unresolved. The CDR3 consists of 13 residues. CDR1 SGHDT and CDR2 YYEEEE come from the germline V gene. Trimming took 3 bases from V and 5 from J, leaving 12 bases between them. DNA for the CDR3: TGTGCCAGCAGCTGGGCCTCTTTGGACGAGCAGTACTTC. This encodes CASSWASLDEQYF.

The chain is built from TRBV7-9 and TRBJ2-7, with 10 nucleotides matching TRBD1. V lost 2 bases, J lost 4 bases, and 5 bases stayed unmatched. The germline CDR1 and CDR2 sequences are SEHNR and FQNEAQ (reference sequence). The length of the CDR3 is 15 residues. Here the CDR3 DNA reads TGTGCCAGCAGCTTAATCGGGGACAGGGGTTACGAGCAGTACTTC. It is translated as CASSLIGDRGYEQYF.

The chain recombines TRBV5-8 with TRBJ1-3; TRBD1 is a possible D gene (5 bases). V was cut by 3 bases and J by 0 bases, with 10 bases left in between. This CDR3 spans 15 amino acids. Per germline, CDR1 SGHTS and CDR2 YDEGEE. The CDR3 coding sequence is TGTGCCAGCAGCTCCCAGGGCTACTCTGGAAACACCATATATTTT. This gives the protein CASSSQGYSGNTIYF.

A single count supports this clone. The chain uses TRBV30 and TRBJ1-5, with D perhaps matching TRBD1 (6 bases). Germline loops: CDR1 GTSNPN, CDR2 SVGIG (reference sequence). The V end was cut by 1 base, the J end by 6 bases, with 13 bases between. The CDR3 covers 14 residues. The CDR3 spells CAWSGGRGTQPQHF. CDR3 in DNA: TGTGCCTGGAGTGGGGGCAGGGGAACTCAGCCCCAGCATTTT. Filled out from reference TRBV30 and TRBJ1-5, the complete variable domain reads SQTIHQWPATLVQPVGSPLSLECTVEGTSNPNLYWYRQAAGRGLQLLFYSVGIGQISSEVPQNLSASRPQDRQFILSSKKLLLSDSGFYLCAWSGGRGTQPQHFGDGTRLSIL.

This chain links TRBV5-6 with TRBJ2-1; D may match TRBD1 or TRBD2 (7 bases each). With 4 bases removed from V and 3 bases from J, the gap between germline ends came to 23 bases. Germline CDR1 and CDR2: SGHDT and YYEEEE. CDR3 length: 18 amino acids. CDR3: CASSPPGAGGGIYNEQFF. The CDR3 DNA is TGTGCCAGCAGCCCCCCTGGAGCAGGGGGGGGAATCTACAATGAGCAGTTCTTC.

The chain recombines TRBV19 with TRBJ2-1, with D unresolved. Per germline, CDR1 LNHDA and CDR2 SQIVND (reference sequence). V was shortened by 3 bases and J by 2 bases, with 11 bases between the two germline ends. The CDR3 is 15 amino acids. The CDR3 nucleotides read TGTGCCAGTAGTATCGGTGATTTCGCCTACAATGAGCAGTTCTTC. This encodes CASSIGDFAYNEQFF.

The chain combines TRBV6-5 with TRBJ2-1, with a weak D call TRBD1 (6 bases). This CDR3 is 13 amino acids long. The V and J ends lost 6 bases and 4 bases respectively, with 10 bases between them. Germline CDR1 and CDR2: MNHEY and SVGAGI. The CDR3 loop is CASSLGQYNEQFF. The CDR3 DNA sequence: TGTGCCAGCAGCCTCGGACAGTACAATGAGCAGTTCTTC.

This clone was picked up one time. In nucleotides, the CDR3 is TGTGCCAGTAGTATAGATCTAGGGAGATACACTGAAGCTTTCTTT. Translation gives CASSIDLGRYTEAFF. This rearrangement joins TRBV19 to TRBJ1-1; D is unresolved. CDR3 length: 15 residues. Germline V CDR1 and CDR2: LNHDA, SQIVND (reference sequence). V was cut by 0 bases and J by 3 bases, with 11 bases left in between.

The V gene is TRBV27, the J gene TRBJ1-6; 8 bases align to TRBD1. The CDR3 contains 16 residues. V lost 0 bases, J lost 9 bases, and 7 bases stayed unmatched. Germline V gives CDR1 MNHEY, CDR2 SMNVEV (reference sequence). CDR3 residues: CASSLSGQGAISPLHF. The CDR3 nucleotides read TGTGCCAGCAGTTTATCGGGCCAGGGGGCGATTTCACCCCTCCACTTT.